Listed below are T cell receptor beta chains from one sample, sequenced in a study of cytomegalovirus exposure and HLA in healthy donors. The repertoire was sequenced with immunoSEQ multiplex PCR; TCRdb's copy has only in-frame clones and lacks some. The table has 75,000 to 90,000 clones, roughly four fifths seen once. The specimen sequenced was PBMCs. The receptors come from a man aged 35-49 years in good health and CMV-seronegative. Both conserved end residues are part of each CDR3. The D gene is left open where the match is weak. Clone size is not always given. Where it is, it says once, few, many or a class for expanded clones.

size: NA
D: NA
J: TRBJ1-1
V: TRBV28
CDR3: CASREANRAGAFF
DNA: TGTGCCAGCAGGGAAGCAAACAGGGCCGGGGCTTTCTTT

size: few
D: TRBD1
J: TRBJ2-6
V: TRBV4-2
CDR3: CASSQDPPGGSPSGANVLTF
DNA: TGTGCCAGCAGCCAGGATCCCCCAGGGGGAAGCCCCTCTGGGGCCAACGTCCTGACTTTC

size: NA
D: NA
J: TRBJ1-1
V: TRBV19
CDR3: CASSASGVVEAFF
DNA: TGTGCCAGTAGTGCTTCAGGGGTGGTCGAAGCTTTCTTT

size: once
D: NA
J: TRBJ1-1
V: TRBV2
CDR3: CASSDHGGGNTEAFF
DNA: TGTGCCAGCAGTGATCACGGGGGGGGGAACACTGAAGCTTTCTTT

size: NA
D: TRBD2
J: TRBJ2-1
V: TRBV7-2
CDR3: CASSLASGTRVAVEQFF
DNA: TGTGCCAGCAGCTTAGCGTCGGGGACTAGGGTGGCCGTTGAGCAGTTCTTC

size: NA
D: NA
J: TRBJ1-2
V: TRBV28
CDR3: CASGHRQRYGYTF
DNA: TGTGCCAGCGGTCATCGACAACGCTATGGCTACACCTTC

size: NA
D: NA
J: TRBJ2-1
V: TRBV6-5
CDR3: CASSLTSSSYNEQFF
DNA: TGTGCCAGCTCTCTTACCTCGAGCTCCTACAATGAGCAGTTCTTC

size: NA
D: TRBD1
J: TRBJ1-2
V: TRBV15
CDR3: CATSRDRSTGGLGYTF
DNA: TGTGCCACCAGCAGAGATCGTAGCACAGGGGGCCTTGGCTACACCTTC

size: NA
D: TRBD1
J: TRBJ2-2
V: TRBV5-1
CDR3: CASSLGQAWSGELFF
DNA: TGCGCCAGCAGCTTAGGACAGGCTTGGTCCGGGGAGCTGTTTTTT

size: NA
D: TRBD1
J: TRBJ2-2
V: TRBV5-1
CDR3: CASSPGQGHAGELFF
DNA: TGCGCCAGCAGCCCGGGACAGGGTCATGCCGGGGAGCTGTTTTTT

size: NA
D: NA
J: TRBJ2-7
V: TRBV7-2
CDR3: CASSLARGSYEQYF
DNA: TGTGCCAGCAGCTTAGCCCGAGGGTCCTACGAGCAGTACTTC

size: NA
D: NA
J: TRBJ2-7
V: TRBV29-1
CDR3: CSVLEDTYYEQYF
DNA: TGCAGCGTTCTAGAGGACACGTACTACGAGCAGTACTTC

size: NA
D: TRBD2
J: TRBJ2-7
V: TRBV6-6
CDR3: CASNGLAGGTYEQYF
DNA: TGTGCCAGCAACGGACTAGCGGGAGGTACTTACGAGCAGTACTTC

size: NA
D: TRBD1
J: TRBJ1-4
V: TRBV25-1
CDR3: CASSESGQGENEKLFF
DNA: TGTGCCAGCAGTGAATCCGGACAGGGAGAGAATGAAAAACTGTTTTTT

size: NA
D: NA
J: TRBJ2-5
V: TRBV5-4
CDR3: CASSLTGRETQYF
DNA: TGTGCCAGCAGCTTGACCGGGAGAGAGACCCAGTACTTC

size: NA
D: TRBD1
J: TRBJ1-4
V: TRBV13
CDR3: CASSLGQGGKLFF
DNA: TGTGCCAGCAGCTTAGGACAGGGGGGAAAACTGTTTTTT

size: NA
D: TRBD1
J: TRBJ1-2
V: TRBV11-2
CDR3: CASSLGRGPSYGYTF
DNA: TGTGCCAGCAGCTTAGGGAGGGGGCCATCCTATGGCTACACCTTC

size: NA
D: TRBD2
J: TRBJ2-1
V: TRBV4-2
CDR3: CASSQDPSGGSYNEQFF
DNA: TGTGCCAGCAGCCAAGATCCTAGCGGGGGGTCCTACAATGAGCAGTTCTTC

size: NA
D: NA
J: TRBJ2-5
V: TRBV18
CDR3: CASSPPQIQETQYF
DNA: TGTGCCAGCTCACCACCCCAGATCCAAGAGACCCAGTACTTC

size: NA
D: TRBD2
J: TRBJ2-3
V: TRBV6-4
CDR3: CASAREGTDTQYF
DNA: TGTGCCAGCGCACGGGAGGGCACAGATACGCAGTATTTT

size: NA
D: TRBD2
J: TRBJ2-1
V: TRBV7-2
CDR3: CASSPGTTTGNEQFF
DNA: TGTGCCAGCAGCCCGGGGACTACCACCGGGAATGAGCAGTTCTTC

size: NA
D: NA
J: TRBJ1-1
V: TRBV6-5
CDR3: CASSYGWSAGTEAFF
DNA: TGTGCCAGCAGTTACGGGTGGAGCGCGGGCACTGAAGCTTTCTTT

size: NA
D: TRBD2
J: TRBJ2-3
V: TRBV5-6
CDR3: CASSAGLAGGPGTDTQYF
DNA: TGTGCCAGCAGCGCGGGACTAGCGGGAGGGCCGGGGACAGATACGCAGTATTTT

size: NA
D: TRBD2
J: TRBJ2-1
V: TRBV6-5
CDR3: CASHLRGAYNEQFF
DNA: TGTGCCAGCCACCTTCGGGGGGCCTACAATGAGCAGTTCTTC

size: NA
D: NA
J: TRBJ1-5
V: TRBV30
CDR3: CAWSLGAQGGPQHF
DNA: TGTGCCTGGAGCCTTGGGGCCCAGGGTGGGCCCCAGCATTTT

size: NA
D: NA
J: TRBJ1-2
V: TRBV9
CDR3: CASSVGAGRNNYGYTF
DNA: TGTGCCAGCAGCGTAGGTGCGGGGCGAAATAACTATGGCTACACCTTC

size: few
D: NA
J: TRBJ2-7
V: TRBV2
CDR3: CASSPRTGTYEQYF
DNA: TGTGCCAGCAGTCCACGGACTGGAACCTACGAGCAGTACTTC

size: NA
D: NA
J: TRBJ1-5
V: TRBV30
CDR3: CAWSLGGDYQPQHF
DNA: TGTGCCTGGAGCCTCGGGGGGGACTATCAGCCCCAGCATTTT

size: once
D: NA
J: TRBJ1-1
V: TRBV30
CDR3: CAWSRQVTEAFF
DNA: TGTGCCTGGAGTCGACAGGTTACTGAAGCTTTCTTT

size: NA
D: NA
J: TRBJ1-4
V: TRBV10-3
CDR3: CAISEAGVEKLFF
DNA: TGTGCCATCAGTGAAGCCGGGGTGGAAAAACTGTTTTTT

size: NA
D: TRBD1
J: TRBJ2-7
V: TRBV2
CDR3: CASREDRGGNEQYF
DNA: TGTGCCAGCAGGGAGGACAGGGGGGGTAACGAGCAGTACTTC

size: NA
D: NA
J: TRBJ1-5
V: TRBV15
CDR3: CATSRDLSQPQHF
DNA: TGTGCCACCAGCAGAGATCTGAGTCAGCCCCAGCATTTT

size: NA
D: TRBD1
J: TRBJ1-5
V: TRBV30
CDR3: CALSPRGRERIQPQHF
DNA: TGTGCCTTAAGCCCCAGGGGGCGCGAACGAATCCAGCCCCAGCATTTT

size: NA
D: NA
J: TRBJ2-5
V: TRBV2
CDR3: CASSDGRGYQETQYF
DNA: TGTGCCAGCAGTGACGGTCGCGGATACCAAGAGACCCAGTACTTC

size: once
D: TRBD1
J: TRBJ2-3
V: TRBV5-1
CDR3: CASSLVGDRTDTDTQYF
DNA: TGCGCCAGCAGCTTGGTGGGGGACAGGACCGACACAGATACGCAGTATTTT

size: once
D: NA
J: TRBJ2-6
V: TRBV1
CDR3: CTSSQDTTSGGSGANVLTF
DNA: TGCACCAGCAGCCAAGATACGACTAGCGGGGGCTCTGGGGCCAACGTCCTGACTTTC

size: NA
D: NA
J: TRBJ2-3
V: TRBV11-3
CDR3: CASSSAATSRGTDTQYF
DNA: TGTGCCAGCAGCTCAGCGGCCACTAGCAGGGGCACAGATACGCAGTATTTT

size: NA
D: NA
J: TRBJ2-7
V: TRBV13
CDR3: CASSHPKEGSYEQYF
DNA: TGTGCCAGCAGCCACCCGAAAGAGGGTTCCTACGAGCAGTACTTC

size: NA
D: TRBD1
J: TRBJ1-3
V: TRBV19
CDR3: CASNDRVEGNTIYF
DNA: TGTGCCAGTAACGACAGGGTGGAAGGAAACACCATATATTTT

size: few
D: NA
J: TRBJ1-2
V: TRBV5-1
CDR3: CASSRGGQRTKINYGYTF
DNA: TGCGCCAGCAGCCGCGGGGGGCAAAGAACAAAAATTAACTATGGCTACACCTTC

size: NA
D: TRBD2
J: TRBJ2-1
V: TRBV4-3
CDR3: CASSQEFSGQSYEQFF
DNA: TGCGCCAGCAGCCAAGAGTTTAGCGGGCAGTCGTACGAGCAGTTCTTC

size: NA
D: TRBD2
J: TRBJ2-7
V: TRBV18
CDR3: CASSPSGTSRNYEQYF
DNA: TGTGCCAGCTCACCGAGCGGGACTAGCAGAAACTACGAGCAGTACTTC

size: NA
D: NA
J: TRBJ2-7
V: TRBV19
CDR3: CASSSHGRYYEQYF
DNA: TGTGCCAGTAGTTCCCACGGTCGGTACTACGAGCAGTACTTC

size: few
D: TRBD1
J: TRBJ1-5
V: TRBV7-2
CDR3: CASSPIQGDQPQHF
DNA: TGTGCCAGCAGCCCAATACAGGGGGATCAGCCCCAGCATTTT